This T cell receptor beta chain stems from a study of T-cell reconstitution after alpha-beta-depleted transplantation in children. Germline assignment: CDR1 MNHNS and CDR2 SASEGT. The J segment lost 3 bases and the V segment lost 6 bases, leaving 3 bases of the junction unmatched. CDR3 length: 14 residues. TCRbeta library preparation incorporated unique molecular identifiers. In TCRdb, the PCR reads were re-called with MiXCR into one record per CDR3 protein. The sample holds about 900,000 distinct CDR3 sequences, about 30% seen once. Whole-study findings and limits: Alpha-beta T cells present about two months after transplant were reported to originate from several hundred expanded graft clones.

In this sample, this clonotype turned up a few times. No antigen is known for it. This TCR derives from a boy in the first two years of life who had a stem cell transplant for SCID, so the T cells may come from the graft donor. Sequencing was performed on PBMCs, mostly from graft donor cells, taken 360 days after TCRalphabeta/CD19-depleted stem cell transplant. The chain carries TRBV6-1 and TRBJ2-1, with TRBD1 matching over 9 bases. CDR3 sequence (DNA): TGTGCCAGCAGGCCGGGACAGGGCTACAATGAGCAGTTCTTC. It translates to CASRPGQGYNEQFF.